The clone carrying this T cell receptor beta chain was counted a single time. The germline gives CDR1 SQVTM, CDR2 ANQGSEA. This CDR3 spans 15 amino acids. Trimming took 7 bases from V and 4 from J; bases not matched to a gene: 7. Despite likely unrecorded immune exposures, the donors were nominally healthy at the time of sampling. Amplification used 60 Vbeta primers and 13 Jbeta primers. The method was immunoSEQ multiplex PCR; TCRdb's version includes in-frame clones alone and lacks a portion of them. The repertoire holds nearly 200,000 clones, with roughly 77% as singletons. The data originate from a study of cytomegalovirus exposure and HLA in healthy donors.

The sequence came from a male donor in good health and CMV-seropositive. The sequenced material came from PBMCs. The rearrangement links TRBV29-1 to TRBJ2-1; 13 bases map to TRBD2. As DNA, the CDR3 is TGCAGCGGAATAATACTAGCGGGAGGGTACAATGAGCAGTTCTTC. The encoded protein is CSGIILAGGYNEQFF.